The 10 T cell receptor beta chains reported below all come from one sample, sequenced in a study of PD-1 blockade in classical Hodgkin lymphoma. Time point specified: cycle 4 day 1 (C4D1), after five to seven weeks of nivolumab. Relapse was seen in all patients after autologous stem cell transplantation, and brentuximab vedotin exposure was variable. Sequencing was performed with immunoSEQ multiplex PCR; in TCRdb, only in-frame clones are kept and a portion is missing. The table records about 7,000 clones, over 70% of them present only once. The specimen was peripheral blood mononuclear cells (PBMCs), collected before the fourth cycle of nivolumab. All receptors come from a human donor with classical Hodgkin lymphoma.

In DNA, the CDR3 is TGTGCCAGCCAAGACTCTGGGGCCAACGTCCTGACTTTC. Protein product: CASQDSGANVLTF. J is TRBJ2-6 and V is TRBV25-1, with no clear D. The germline CDR1 and CDR2 sequences are MGHDK and SYGVNS. V was clipped by 8 bases and J by 0 bases, with 5 bases between them. This CDR3 has 13 amino acids.

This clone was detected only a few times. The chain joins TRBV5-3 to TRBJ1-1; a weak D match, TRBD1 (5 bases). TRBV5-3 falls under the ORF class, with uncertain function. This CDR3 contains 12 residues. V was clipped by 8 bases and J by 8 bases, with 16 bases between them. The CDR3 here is CASSPGTLEAFF. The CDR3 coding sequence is TGTGCCAGCAGCCCCGGGACTTTAGAAGCTTTCTTT.

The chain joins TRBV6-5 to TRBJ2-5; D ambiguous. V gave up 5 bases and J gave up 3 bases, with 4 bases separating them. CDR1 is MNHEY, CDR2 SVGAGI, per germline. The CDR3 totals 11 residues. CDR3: CASSPKETQYF. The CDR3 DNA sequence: TGTGCCAGCAGTCCCAAAGAGACCCAGTACTTC.

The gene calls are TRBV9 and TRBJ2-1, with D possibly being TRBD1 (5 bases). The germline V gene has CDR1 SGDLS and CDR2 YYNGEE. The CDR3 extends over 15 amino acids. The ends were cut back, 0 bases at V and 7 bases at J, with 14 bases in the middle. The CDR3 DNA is TGTGCCAGCAGCGTAGACCAGGGTCAATGGAATGAGCAGTTCTTC. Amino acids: CASSVDQGQWNEQFF. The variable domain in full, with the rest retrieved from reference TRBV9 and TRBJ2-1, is DSGVTQTPKHLITATGQRVTLRCSPRSGDLSVYWYQQSLDQGLQFLIQYYNGEERAKGNILERFSAQQFPDLHSELNLSSLELGDSALYFCASSVDQGQWNEQFFGPGTRLTVL.

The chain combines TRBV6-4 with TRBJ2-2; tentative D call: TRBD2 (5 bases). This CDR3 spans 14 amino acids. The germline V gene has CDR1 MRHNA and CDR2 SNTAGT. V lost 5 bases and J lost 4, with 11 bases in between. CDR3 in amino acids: CASSNGVPTGELFF. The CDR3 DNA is TGTGCCAGCAGTAACGGGGTCCCCACCGGGGAGCTGTTTTTT.

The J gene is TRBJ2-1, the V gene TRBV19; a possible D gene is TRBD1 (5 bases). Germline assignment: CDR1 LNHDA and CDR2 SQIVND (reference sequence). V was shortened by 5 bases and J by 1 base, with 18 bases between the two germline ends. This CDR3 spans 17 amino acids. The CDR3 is CASSSLPGQVSYNEQFF. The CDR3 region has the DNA TGTGCCAGTAGTTCACTCCCAGGGCAGGTTTCCTACAATGAGCAGTTCTTC.

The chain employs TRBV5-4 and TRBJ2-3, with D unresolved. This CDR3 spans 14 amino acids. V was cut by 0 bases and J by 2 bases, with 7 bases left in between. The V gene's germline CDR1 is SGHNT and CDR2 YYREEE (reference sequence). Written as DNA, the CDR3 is TGTGCCAGCAGCTTGGCCGGACCCACAGATACGCAGTATTTT. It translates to CASSLAGPTDTQYF.

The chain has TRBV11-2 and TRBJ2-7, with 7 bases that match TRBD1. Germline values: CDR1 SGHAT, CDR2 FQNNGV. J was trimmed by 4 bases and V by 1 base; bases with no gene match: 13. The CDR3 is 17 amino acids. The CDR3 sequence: CASSLADRFSFLYEQYF. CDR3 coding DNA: TGTGCCAGCAGCTTAGCGGACAGGTTCTCTTTTCTGTACGAGCAGTACTTC. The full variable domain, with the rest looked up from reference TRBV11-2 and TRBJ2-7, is EAGVAQSPRYKIIEKRQSVAFWCNPISGHATLYWYQQILGQGPKLLIQFQNNGVVDDSQLPKDRFSAERLKGVDSTLKIQPAKLEDSAVYLCASSLADRFSFLYEQYFGPGTRLTVT.

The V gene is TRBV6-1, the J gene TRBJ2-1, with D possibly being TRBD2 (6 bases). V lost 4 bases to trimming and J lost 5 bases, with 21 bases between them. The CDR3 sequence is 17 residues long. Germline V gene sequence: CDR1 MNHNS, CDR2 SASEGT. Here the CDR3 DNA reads TGTGCCAGCAGTGGGGGGGTTAAGGAGAGGGTTGACAATGAGCAGTTCTTC. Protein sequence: CASSGGVKERVDNEQFF.

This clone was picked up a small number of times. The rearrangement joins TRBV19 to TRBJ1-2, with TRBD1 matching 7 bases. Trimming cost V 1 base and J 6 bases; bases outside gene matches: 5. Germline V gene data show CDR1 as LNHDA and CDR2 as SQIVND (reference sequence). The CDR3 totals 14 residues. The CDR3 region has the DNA TGTGCCAGTAGTATAGTCAACAGGGGTAATGGCTACACCTTC. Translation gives CASSIVNRGNGYTF.